This T cell receptor (beta chain) was documented in a study of shared clonotypes between healthy human individuals. In germline, CDR1 is SGHRS, CDR2 YFSETQ. This CDR3 region has 12 residues. V was trimmed by 4 bases and J by 5 bases, leaving 9 bases between them. Data came from immunoSEQ multiplex PCR; TCRdb stores just in-frame clones and leaves some out. The repertoire holds some 1.5 million clones, with roughly 96% as singletons. Sequencing used naive CD4+ T cells sorted from blood. Subset specified: CD45RA+ positively selected. The gene calls are TRBV5-1 and TRBJ2-5, with a possible D match to TRBD1 (6 bases). This clonotype was obtained from a man aged 25 to 40 in good health. The CDR3 sequence is CASSQGMETQYF. CDR3 sequence (DNA): TGCGCCAGCAGCCAGGGGATGGAGACCCAGTACTTC.